This T cell receptor (beta chain) was recovered during a study of identifying expanded T cells in peripheral blood. Concerning this clone itself: What it binds is unknown.

The data were produced by immunoSEQ multiplex PCR, yet TCRdb's version contains in-frame clones alone and is incomplete. The sample includes about 94,000 clones, nearly 90% of them seen just once. Points from the study as a whole: Variance in clone template counts between approximately 2-week samples significantly increased with total template count across all healthy donors. Over about two and four weeks, about 15 and 19 clones changed, versus 1.2 between replicates.

This CDR3 has 14 residues. Trimming cost V 3 bases and J 2 bases, with 8 bases left between them. Germline V gene sequence: CDR1 ENHRY, CDR2 SYGVKD. This sequence joins TRBV10-3 and TRBJ1-3; D possibly corresponds to TRBD1 (5 bases). The sample taken for sequencing was blood. This clonotype was sampled from a person between 18 and 75 years old in good health. The CDR3 DNA follows: TGTGCCATCAGTGACTCAGGGACTGGAAACACCATATATTTT. Residues: CAISDSGTGNTIYF.